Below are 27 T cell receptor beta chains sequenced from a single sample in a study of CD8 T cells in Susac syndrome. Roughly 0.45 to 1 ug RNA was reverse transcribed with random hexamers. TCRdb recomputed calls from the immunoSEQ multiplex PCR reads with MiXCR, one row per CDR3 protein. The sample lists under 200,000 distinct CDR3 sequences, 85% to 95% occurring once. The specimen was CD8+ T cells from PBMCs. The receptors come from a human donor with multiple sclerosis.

The CDR3 here is CSARAASGTYEQYF. The DNA for the CDR3 is TGCAGTGCTAGAGCGGCTAGCGGGACCTACGAGCAGTACTTC. The chain carries TRBV20-1 and TRBJ2-7; 9 positions agree with TRBD2. The germline V gene has CDR1 DFQATT and CDR2 SNEGSKA (reference sequence). The CDR3 consists of 14 residues. J lost 2 bases, V lost 1 base, and 3 bases had no gene match.

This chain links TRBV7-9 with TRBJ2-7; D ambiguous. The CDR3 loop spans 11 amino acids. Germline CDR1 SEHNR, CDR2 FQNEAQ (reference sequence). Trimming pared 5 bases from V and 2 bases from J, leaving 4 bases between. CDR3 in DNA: TGTGCCAGCAGCGCCACCTACGAGCAGTACTTC. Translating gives CASSATYEQYF.

DNA for the CDR3: TGTGCCAGCAGCCAAGCTAGCGCGTCCACAGATACGCAGTATTTT. Translating it yields CASSQASASTDTQYF. The chain links TRBV3-1 to TRBJ2-3, with a possible D match to TRBD2 (6 bases). In germline, CDR1 is LGHDT, CDR2 YNNKEL (reference sequence). This CDR3 is built from 15 residues. Trimming removed 1 base at V and 2 bases at J, with 10 bases between.

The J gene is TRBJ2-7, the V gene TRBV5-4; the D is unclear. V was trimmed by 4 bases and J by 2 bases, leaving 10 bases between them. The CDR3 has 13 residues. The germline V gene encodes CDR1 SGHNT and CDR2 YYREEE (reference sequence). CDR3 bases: TGTGCCAGCAGCGAACCCCAAACCTACGAGCAGTACTTC. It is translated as CASSEPQTYEQYF.

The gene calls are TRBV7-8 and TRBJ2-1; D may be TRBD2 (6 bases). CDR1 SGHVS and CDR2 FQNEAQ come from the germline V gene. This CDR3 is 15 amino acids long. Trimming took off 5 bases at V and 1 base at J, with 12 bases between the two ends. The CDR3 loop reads CASSQERVSYNEQFF. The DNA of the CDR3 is TGTGCCAGCAGCCAAGAGCGGGTTTCCTACAATGAGCAGTTCTTC.

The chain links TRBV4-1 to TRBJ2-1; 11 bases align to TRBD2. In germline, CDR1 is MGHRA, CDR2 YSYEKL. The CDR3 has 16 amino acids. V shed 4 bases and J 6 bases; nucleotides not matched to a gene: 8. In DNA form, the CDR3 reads TGCGCCAGCAGCCCCATTAGCGGGAGGGGGGGCAATGAGCAGTTCTTC. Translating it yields CASSPISGRGGNEQFF.

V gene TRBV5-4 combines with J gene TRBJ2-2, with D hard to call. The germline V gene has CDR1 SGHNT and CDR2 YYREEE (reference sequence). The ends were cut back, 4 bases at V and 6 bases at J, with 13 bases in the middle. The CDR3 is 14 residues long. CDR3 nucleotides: TGTGCCAGCAGCCCCGCCCGGAGCCCCGGGGAGCTGTTTTTT. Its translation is CASSPARSPGELFF.

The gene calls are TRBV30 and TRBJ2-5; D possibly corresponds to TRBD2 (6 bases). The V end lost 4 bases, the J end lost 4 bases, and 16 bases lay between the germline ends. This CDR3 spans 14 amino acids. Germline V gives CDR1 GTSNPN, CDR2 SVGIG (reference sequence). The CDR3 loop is CAWNGGGVGETQYF. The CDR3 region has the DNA TGTGCCTGGAACGGTGGAGGGGTTGGAGAGACCCAGTACTTC. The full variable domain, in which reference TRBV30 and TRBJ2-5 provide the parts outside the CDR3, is SQTIHQWPATLVQPVGSPLSLECTVEGTSNPNLYWYRQAAGRGLQLLFYSVGIGQISSEVPQNLSASRPQDRQFILSSKKLLLSDSGFYLCAWNGGGVGETQYFGPGTRLLVL.

The CDR3 loop reads CASSGTGTHYGYTF. In DNA form, the CDR3 reads TGTGCCAGCAGTGGGACAGGGACGCACTATGGCTACACCTTC. This chain uses TRBV12-3 or TRBV12-4 with TRBJ1-2; 9 nucleotides agree with TRBD1. The CDR3 has 14 residues. V lost 5 bases, J lost 3 bases, and 4 bases stayed unmatched.

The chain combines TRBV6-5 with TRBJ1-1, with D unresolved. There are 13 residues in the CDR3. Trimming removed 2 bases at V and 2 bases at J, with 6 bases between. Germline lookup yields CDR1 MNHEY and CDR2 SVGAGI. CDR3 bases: TGTGCCAGCAGTTACGCAGTTAACACTGAAGCTTTCTTT. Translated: CASSYAVNTEAFF.

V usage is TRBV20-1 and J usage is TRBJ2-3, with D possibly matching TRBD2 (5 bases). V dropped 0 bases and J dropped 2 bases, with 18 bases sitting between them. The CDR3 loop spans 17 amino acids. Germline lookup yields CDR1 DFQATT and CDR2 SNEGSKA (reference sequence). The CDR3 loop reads CSARDRGTRLNTDTQYF. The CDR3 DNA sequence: TGCAGTGCTAGAGATCGGGGAACTAGATTGAACACAGATACGCAGTATTTT.

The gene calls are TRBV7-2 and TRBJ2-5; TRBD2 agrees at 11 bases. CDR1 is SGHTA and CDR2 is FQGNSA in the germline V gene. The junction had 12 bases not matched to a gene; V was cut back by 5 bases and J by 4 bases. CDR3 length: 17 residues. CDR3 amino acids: CASSPLGSGRARETQYF. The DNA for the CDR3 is TGTGCCAGCAGCCCCCTGGGTAGCGGGAGGGCGCGAGAGACCCAGTACTTC.

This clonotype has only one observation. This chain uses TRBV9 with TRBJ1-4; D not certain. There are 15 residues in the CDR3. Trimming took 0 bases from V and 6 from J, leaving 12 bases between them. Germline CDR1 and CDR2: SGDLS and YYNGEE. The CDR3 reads CASSVGSESYEKLFF. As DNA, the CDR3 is TGTGCCAGCAGCGTAGGGTCGGAGTCCTATGAAAAACTGTTTTTT.

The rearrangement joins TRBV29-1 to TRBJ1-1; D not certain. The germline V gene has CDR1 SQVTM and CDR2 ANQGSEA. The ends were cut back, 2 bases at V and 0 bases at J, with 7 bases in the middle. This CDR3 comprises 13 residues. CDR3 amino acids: CSVEKVMNTEAFF. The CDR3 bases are TGCAGCGTTGAAAAGGTCATGAACACTGAAGCTTTCTTT.

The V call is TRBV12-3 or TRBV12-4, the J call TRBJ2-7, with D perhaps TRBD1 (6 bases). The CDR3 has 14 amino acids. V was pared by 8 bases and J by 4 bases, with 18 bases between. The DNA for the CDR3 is TGTGCCAGCTCACCGACCGGGACACAATACGAGCAGTACTTC. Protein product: CASSPTGTQYEQYF.

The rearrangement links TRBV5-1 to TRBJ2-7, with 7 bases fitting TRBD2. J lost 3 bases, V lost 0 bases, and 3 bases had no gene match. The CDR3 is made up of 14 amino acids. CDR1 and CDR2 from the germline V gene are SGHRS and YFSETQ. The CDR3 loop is CASSLGRENYEQYF. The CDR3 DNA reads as TGCGCCAGCAGCTTGGGGCGGGAGAACTACGAGCAGTACTTC.

The CDR3: CASSFGSPNTGELFF. The CDR3 DNA sequence: TGTGCCAGCAGCTTCGGGTCGCCGAACACCGGGGAGCTGTTTTTT. The chain combines TRBV5-6 with TRBJ2-2; D is uncertain. This CDR3 region has 15 residues. Per the germline V gene, CDR1 is SGHDT and CDR2 is YYEEEE. V lost 2 bases and J 0 bases, leaving 8 bases between the germline ends.

CDR3 bases: TGTGCCACCAGCCTGACGGGGGGACCCTCCTACGAGCAGTACTTC. Protein: CATSLTGGPSYEQYF. The J gene is TRBJ2-7, the V gene TRBV15; 7 nucleotides agree with TRBD2. The CDR3 is 15 residues long. CDR1 LNHNV and CDR2 YYDKDF come from the germline V gene (reference sequence). Unmatched junction bases numbered 7, after V lost 5 bases and J lost 0 bases.

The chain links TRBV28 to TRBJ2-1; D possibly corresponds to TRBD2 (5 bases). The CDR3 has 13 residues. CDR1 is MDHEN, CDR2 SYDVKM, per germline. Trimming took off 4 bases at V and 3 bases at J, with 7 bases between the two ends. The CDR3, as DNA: TGTGCCAGCAGTTATAGCGACTACAATGAGCAGTTCTTC. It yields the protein CASSYSDYNEQFF.

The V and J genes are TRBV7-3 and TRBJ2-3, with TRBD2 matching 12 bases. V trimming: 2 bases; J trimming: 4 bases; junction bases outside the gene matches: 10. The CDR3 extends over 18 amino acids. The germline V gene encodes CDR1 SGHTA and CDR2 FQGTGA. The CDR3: CASSLGPPLAGGPDTQYF. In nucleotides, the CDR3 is TGTGCCAGCAGCTTAGGGCCTCCGCTAGCGGGAGGGCCAGATACGCAGTATTTT.

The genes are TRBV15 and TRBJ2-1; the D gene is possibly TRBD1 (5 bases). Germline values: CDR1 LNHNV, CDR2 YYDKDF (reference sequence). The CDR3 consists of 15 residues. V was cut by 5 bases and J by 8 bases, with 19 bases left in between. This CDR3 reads CATSGEAVSGHEQFF. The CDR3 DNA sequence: TGTGCCACCAGCGGTGAGGCAGTCTCAGGGCATGAGCAGTTCTTC.

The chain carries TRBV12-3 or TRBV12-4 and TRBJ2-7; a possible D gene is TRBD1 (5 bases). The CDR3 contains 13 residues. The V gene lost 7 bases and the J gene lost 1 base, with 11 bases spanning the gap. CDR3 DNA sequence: TGTGCCAGCAACCAGGGTAGATCCTACGAGCAGTACTTC. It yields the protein CASNQGRSYEQYF.

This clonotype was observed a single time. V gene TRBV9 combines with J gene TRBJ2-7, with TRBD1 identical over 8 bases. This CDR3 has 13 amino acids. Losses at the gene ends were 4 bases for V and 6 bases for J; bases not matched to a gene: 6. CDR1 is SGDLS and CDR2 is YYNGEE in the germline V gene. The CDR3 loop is CASSPQTGAEQYF. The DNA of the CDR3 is TGTGCCAGCAGCCCTCAGACAGGGGCCGAGCAGTACTTC.

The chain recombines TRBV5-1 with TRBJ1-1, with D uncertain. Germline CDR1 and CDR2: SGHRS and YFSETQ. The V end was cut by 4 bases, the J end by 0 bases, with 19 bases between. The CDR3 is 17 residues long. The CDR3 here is CASSPRSDPALNTEAFF. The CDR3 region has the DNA TGCGCCAGCAGCCCCCGGTCTGACCCCGCTTTGAACACTGAAGCTTTCTTT.

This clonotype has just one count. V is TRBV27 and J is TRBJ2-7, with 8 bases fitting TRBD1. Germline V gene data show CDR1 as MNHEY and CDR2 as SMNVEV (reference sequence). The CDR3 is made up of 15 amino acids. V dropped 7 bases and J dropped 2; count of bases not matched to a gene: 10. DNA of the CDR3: TGTGCCAGCAAACCTCGGGACAGGCTGACCTACGAGCAGTACTTC. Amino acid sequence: CASKPRDRLTYEQYF.

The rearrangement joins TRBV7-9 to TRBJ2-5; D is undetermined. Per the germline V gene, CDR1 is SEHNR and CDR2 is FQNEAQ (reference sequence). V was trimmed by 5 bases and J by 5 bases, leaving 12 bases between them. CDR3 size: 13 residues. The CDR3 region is CASSPVGSETQYF. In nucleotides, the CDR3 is TGTGCCAGCAGCCCAGTGGGGTCGGAGACCCAGTACTTC.

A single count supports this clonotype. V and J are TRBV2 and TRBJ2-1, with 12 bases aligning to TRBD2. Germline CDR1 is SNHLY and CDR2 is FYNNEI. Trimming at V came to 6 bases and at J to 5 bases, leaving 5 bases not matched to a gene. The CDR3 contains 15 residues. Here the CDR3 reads CASRSTSGSDNEQFF. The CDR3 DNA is TGTGCCAGCAGGTCGACTAGCGGGAGCGACAATGAGCAGTTCTTC.